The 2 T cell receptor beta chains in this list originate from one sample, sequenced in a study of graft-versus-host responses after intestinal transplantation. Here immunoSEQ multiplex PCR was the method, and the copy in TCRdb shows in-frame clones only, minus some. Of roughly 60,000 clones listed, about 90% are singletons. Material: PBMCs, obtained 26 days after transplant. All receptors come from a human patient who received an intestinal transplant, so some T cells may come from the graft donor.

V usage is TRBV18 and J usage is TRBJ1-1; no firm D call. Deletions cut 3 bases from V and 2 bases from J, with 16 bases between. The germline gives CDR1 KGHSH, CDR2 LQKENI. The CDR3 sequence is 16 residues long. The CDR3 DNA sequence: TGTGCCAGCTCACCCCCTGGGCAGGCCTACAACACTGAAGCTTTCTTT. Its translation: CASSPPGQAYNTEAFF.

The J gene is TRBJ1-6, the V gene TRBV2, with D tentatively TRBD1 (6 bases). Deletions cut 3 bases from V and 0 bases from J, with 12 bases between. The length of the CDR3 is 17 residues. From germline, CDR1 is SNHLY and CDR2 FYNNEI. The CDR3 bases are TGTGCCAGCAGTGATGACAGGCCTAGCTCCTATAATTCACCCCTCCACTTT. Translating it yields CASSDDRPSSYNSPLHF.